Here is one T cell receptor (beta chain) with its context. Its antigen is unknown. Here immunoSEQ multiplex PCR was the method, and the copy in TCRdb shows in-frame clones only, minus some. The sample includes 560,000 or so clones, about 95% of them seen just once. This sample is drawn from a study of shared clonotypes between healthy human individuals. Overall study context: Each donor's CD8 memory used one plate, CD8 naive two, each CD4 subset three.

The CDR3 extends over 15 amino acids. V dropped 4 bases and J dropped 3; count of bases not matched to a gene: 3. Germline CDR1 is SGHVS and CDR2 is FQNEAQ. Study-wide results and limits: On the whole, naive subsets had larger estimated richness than memory subsets had.

CD45RO-negative CD8 cells positively selected for CCR7 made up the naive population, which excluded terminally differentiated effector memory CD45RA+ cells. V usage is TRBV7-8 and J usage is TRBJ2-2; 9 bases line up with TRBD2. This receptor was identified in a woman younger than 45 in good health. Sequenced sample: naive CD8+ T cells sorted from blood. CDR3 bases: TGTGCCAGCAGCTCTGGACTAGCGTACACCGGGGAGCTGTTTTTT. Its translation: CASSSGLAYTGELFF.